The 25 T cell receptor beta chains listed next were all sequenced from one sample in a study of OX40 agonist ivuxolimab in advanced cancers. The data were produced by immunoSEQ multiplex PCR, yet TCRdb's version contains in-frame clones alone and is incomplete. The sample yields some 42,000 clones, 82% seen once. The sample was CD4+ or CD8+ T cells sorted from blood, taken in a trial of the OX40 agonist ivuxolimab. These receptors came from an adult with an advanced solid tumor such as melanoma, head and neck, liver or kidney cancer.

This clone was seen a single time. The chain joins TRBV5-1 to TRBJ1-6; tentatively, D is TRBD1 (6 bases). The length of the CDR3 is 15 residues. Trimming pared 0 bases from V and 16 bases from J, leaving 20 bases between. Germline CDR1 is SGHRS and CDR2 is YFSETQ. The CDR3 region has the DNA TGCGCCAGCAGCTTGGAAGGGGCGGGTATGGGGGCTCTCCACTTT. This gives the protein CASSLEGAGMGALHF.

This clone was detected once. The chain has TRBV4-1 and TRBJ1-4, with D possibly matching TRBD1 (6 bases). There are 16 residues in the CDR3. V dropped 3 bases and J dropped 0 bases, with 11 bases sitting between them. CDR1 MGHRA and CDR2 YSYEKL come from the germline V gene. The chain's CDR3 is CASSHGTLPTNEKLFF. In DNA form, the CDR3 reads TGCGCCAGCAGCCACGGGACACTCCCAACTAATGAAAAACTGTTTTTT.

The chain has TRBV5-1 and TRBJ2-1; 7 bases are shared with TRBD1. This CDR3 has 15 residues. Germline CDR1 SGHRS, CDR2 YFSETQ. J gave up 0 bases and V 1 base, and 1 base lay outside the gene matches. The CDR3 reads CASSLSGGSYNEQFF. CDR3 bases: TGCGCCAGCAGCTTGTCAGGGGGCTCCTACAATGAGCAGTTCTTC.

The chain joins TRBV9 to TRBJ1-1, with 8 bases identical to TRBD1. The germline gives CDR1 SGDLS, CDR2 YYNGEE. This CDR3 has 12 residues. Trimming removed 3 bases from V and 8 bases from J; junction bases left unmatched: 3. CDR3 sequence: CASSARQGEAFF. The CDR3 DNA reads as TGTGCCAGCAGCGCACGACAGGGGGAAGCTTTCTTT.

CDR3 sequence (DNA): TGTGCCATCAAGACAGGGGACTATGGCTACACCTTC. This gives the protein CAIKTGDYGYTF. This chain uses TRBV10-3 with TRBJ1-2; 8 bases are shared with TRBD1. CDR1 and CDR2 from the germline V gene are ENHRY and SYGVKD. CDR3 length equals 12 residues. Unmatched junction bases numbered 1, after V lost 7 bases and J lost 3 bases.

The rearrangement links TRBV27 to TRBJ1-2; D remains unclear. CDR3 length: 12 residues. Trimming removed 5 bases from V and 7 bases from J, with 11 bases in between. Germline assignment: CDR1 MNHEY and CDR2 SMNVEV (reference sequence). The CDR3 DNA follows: TGTGCCAGCAGTCCCCCCGGCGGTGGCTACACCTTC. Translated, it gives CASSPPGGGYTF.

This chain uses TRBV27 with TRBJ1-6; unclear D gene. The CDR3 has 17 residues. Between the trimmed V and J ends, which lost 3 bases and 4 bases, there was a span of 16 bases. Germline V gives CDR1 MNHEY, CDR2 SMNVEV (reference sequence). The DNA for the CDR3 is TGTGCCAGCAGTTTTTCGTCCAGTGGGGTTTATAATTCACCCCTCCACTTT. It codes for CASSFSSSGVYNSPLHF.

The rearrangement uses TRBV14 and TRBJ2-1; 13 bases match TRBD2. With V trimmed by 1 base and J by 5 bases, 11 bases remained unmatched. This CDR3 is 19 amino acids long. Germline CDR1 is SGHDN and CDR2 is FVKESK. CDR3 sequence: CASSQGGWTSGSWDNEQFF. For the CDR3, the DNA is TGTGCCAGCAGCCAAGGAGGGTGGACTAGCGGGAGTTGGGACAATGAGCAGTTCTTC.

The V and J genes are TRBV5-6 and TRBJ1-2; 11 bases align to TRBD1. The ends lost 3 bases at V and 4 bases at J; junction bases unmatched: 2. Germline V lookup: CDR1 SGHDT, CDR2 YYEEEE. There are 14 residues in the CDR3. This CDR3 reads CASSWGQGVYGYTF. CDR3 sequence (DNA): TGTGCCAGCAGCTGGGGACAGGGGGTCTATGGCTACACCTTC. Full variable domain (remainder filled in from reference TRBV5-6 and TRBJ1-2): DAGVTQSPTHLIKTRGQQVTLRCSPKSGHDTVSWYQQALGQGPQFIFQYYEEEERQRGNFPDRFSGHQFPNYSSELNVNALLLGDSALYLCASSWGQGVYGYTFGSGTRLTVV.

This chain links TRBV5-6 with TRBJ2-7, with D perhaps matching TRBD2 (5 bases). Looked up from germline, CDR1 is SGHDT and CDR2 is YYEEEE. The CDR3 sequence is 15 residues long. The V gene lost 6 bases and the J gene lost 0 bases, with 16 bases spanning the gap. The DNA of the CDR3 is TGTGCCAGCACTTCGCAGTGGGAGACCTCCTACGAGCAGTACTTC. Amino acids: CASTSQWETSYEQYF.

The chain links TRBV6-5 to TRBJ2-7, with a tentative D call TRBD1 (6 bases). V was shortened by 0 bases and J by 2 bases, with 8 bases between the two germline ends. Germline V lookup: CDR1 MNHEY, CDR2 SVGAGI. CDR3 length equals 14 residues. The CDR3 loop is CASSYSRGPYEQYF. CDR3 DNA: TGTGCCAGCAGTTACTCCAGGGGACCCTACGAGCAGTACTTC.

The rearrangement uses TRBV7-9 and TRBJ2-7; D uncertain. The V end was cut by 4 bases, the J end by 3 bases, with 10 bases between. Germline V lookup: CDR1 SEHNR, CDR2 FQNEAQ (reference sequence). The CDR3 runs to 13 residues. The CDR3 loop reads CASSSGESYEQYF. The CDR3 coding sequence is TGTGCCAGCAGCTCGGGTGAGAGCTACGAGCAGTACTTC.

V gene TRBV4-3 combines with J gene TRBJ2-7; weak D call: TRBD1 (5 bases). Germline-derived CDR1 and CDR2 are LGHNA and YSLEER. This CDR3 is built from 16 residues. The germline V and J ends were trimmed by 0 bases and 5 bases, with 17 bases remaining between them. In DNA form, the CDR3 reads TGCGCCAGCAGCCAAGATGGCCCGGCCGCAGGGCACGAGCAGTACTTC. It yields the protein CASSQDGPAAGHEQYF.

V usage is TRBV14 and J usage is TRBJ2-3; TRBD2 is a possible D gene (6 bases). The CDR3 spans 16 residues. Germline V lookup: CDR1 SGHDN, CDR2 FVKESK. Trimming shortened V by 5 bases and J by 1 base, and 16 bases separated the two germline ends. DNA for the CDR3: TGTGCCAGCAGCTTCGGGGGAGGCCAGCGCACAGATACGCAGTATTTT. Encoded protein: CASSFGGGQRTDTQYF. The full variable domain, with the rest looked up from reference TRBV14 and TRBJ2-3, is EAGVTQFPSHSVIEKGQTVTLRCDPISGHDNLYWYRRVMGKEIKFLLHFVKESKQDESGMPNNRFLAERTGGTYSTLKVQPAELEDSGVYFCASSFGGGQRTDTQYFGPGTRLTVL.

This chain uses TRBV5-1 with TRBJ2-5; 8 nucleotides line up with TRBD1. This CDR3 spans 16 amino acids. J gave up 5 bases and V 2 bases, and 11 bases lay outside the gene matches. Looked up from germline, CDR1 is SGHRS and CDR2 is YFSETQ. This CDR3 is CASSLGTGGGLETQYF. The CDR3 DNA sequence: TGCGCCAGCAGCTTAGGGACAGGTGGGGGTCTTGAGACCCAGTACTTC.

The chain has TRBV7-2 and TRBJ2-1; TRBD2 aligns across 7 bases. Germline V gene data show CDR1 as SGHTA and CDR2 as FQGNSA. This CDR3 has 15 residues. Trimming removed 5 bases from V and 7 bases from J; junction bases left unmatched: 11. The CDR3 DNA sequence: TGTGCCAGCAGCCGACCCAGCGGGGCCCTAAATGAGCAGTTCTTC. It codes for CASSRPSGALNEQFF.

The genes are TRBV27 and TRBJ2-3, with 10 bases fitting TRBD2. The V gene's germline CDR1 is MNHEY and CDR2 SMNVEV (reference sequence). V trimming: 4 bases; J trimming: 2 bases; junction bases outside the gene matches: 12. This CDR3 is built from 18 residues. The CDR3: CASSSTLAGADYTDTQYF. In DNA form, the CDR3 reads TGTGCCAGCAGTTCTACTCTAGCGGGGGCCGATTACACAGATACGCAGTATTTT.

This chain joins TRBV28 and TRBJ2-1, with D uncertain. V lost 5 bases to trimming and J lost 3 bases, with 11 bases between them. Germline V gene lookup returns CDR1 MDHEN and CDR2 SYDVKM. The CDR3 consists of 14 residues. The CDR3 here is CASSPPDHYNEQFF. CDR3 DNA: TGTGCCAGCAGTCCCCCGGACCACTACAATGAGCAGTTCTTC.

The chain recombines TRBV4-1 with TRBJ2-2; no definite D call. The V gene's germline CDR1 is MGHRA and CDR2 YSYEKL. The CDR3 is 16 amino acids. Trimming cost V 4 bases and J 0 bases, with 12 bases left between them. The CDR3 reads CASSLRLLTNTGELFF. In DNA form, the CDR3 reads TGCGCCAGCAGCCTCCGACTGCTTACGAACACCGGGGAGCTGTTTTTT.

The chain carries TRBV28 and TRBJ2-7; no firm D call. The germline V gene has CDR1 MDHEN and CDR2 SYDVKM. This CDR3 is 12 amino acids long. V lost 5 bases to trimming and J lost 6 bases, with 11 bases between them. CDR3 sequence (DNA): TGTGCCAGCAGTCCCTTGCACTTCGAGCAGTACTTC. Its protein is CASSPLHFEQYF.

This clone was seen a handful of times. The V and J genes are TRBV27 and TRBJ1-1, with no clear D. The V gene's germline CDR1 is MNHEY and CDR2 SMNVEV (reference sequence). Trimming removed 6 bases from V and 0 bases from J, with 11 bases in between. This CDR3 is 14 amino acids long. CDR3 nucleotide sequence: TGTGCCAGCAGCGGCGGAAGGATGAACACTGAAGCTTTCTTT. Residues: CASSGGRMNTEAFF.

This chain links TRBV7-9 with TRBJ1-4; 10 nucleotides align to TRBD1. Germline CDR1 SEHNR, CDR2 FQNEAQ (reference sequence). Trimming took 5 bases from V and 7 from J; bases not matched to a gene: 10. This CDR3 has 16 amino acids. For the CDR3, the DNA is TGTGCCAGCAGCCCGCCTGACAGGGGGCGCTTTGAAAAACTGTTTTTT. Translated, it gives CASSPPDRGRFEKLFF.

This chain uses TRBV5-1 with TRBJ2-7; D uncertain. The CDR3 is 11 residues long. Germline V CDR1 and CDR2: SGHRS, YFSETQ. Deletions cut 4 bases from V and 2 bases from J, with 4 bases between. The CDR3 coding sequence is TGCGCCAGCAGCGGGACCTACGAGCAGTACTTC. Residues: CASSGTYEQYF.

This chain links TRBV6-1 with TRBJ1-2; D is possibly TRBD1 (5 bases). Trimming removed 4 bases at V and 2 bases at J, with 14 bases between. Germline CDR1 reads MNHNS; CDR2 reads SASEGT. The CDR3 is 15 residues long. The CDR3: CASSVSGTTNYGYTF. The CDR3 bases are TGTGCCAGCAGTGTTTCCGGGACGACGAACTATGGCTACACCTTC.

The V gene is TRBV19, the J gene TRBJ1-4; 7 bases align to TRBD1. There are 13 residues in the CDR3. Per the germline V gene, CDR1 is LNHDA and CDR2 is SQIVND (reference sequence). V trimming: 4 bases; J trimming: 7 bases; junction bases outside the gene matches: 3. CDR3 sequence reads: CASSTYRGEKLFF. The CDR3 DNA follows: TGTGCCAGTAGTACCTACAGGGGTGAAAAACTGTTTTTT.